Listed below are T cell receptor beta chains from one sample, sequenced in a study of blood T cell repertoires in COVID-19. This table comes from immunoSEQ multiplex PCR, and its TCRdb copy is limited to in-frame clones, with some not included. The sample gives under 300,000 clones, approximately 85% of which show up once; 12% is in the top ten. Sequencing was done on a sample of peripheral blood. The receptor set was obtained from a woman between 55 and 75 years old with active or convalescent COVID-19. The CDR3 runs from the conserved cysteine through the conserved F or W. Each record gives: J gene, V gene, clone size, D gene, CDR3 DNA, CDR3 protein. The D gene is left open where the match is weak. Rows give clone size only sometimes, using once, few, many, or a class for an expanded clone.

>TRBJ1-6|TRBV25-1|NA|NA
TGTGCCAGCAGTGATCGTAGCCATCCGGGGAATAATTCACCCCTCCACTTT
CASSDRSHPGNNSPLHF
>TRBJ1-1|TRBV18|NA|NA
TGTGCCAGCTCACCACCCGGGACTCGGAAGACTGAAGCTTTCTTT
CASSPPGTRKTEAFF
>TRBJ2-1|TRBV19|NA|NA
TGTGCCAGTAGTATAGAAGGCTACAGCTCCTACAATGAGCAGTTCTTC
CASSIEGYSSYNEQFF
>TRBJ2-3|TRBV6-1|few|NA
TGTGCCAGCAGTGAATCACAGGGCTCAGATACGCAGTATTTT
CASSESQGSDTQYF
>TRBJ1-2|TRBV4-2|once|NA
TGTGCCAGTACCCAGGCCCGGGGAGGAGATGGCTACACCTTC
CASTQARGGDGYTF
>TRBJ2-5|TRBV7-6|NA|TRBD2
TGTGCCAGCAGCTTAGGCGCTACTAGCGGGGAGACCCAGTACTTC
CASSLGATSGETQYF
>TRBJ2-1|TRBV5-4|NA|NA
TGTGCCAGTACCCGGGAAAGCTCCTACAATGAGCAGTTCTTC
CASTRESSYNEQFF
>TRBJ2-2|TRBV4-1|NA|NA
TGCGCCAGCAGCCGACGATCTAGCGTTGGTACCGGGGAGCTGTTTTTT
CASSRRSSVGTGELFF
>TRBJ1-3|TRBV5-4|NA|NA
TGTGCCAGCAGCCCGGACAGTTCGGGAAACACCATATATTTT
CASSPDSSGNTIYF
>TRBJ2-5|TRBV18|NA|TRBD2
TGTGCCAGCTCACCGGGACTAGCGGGGGGCCCCCAAGAGACCCAGTACTTC
CASSPGLAGGPQETQYF
>TRBJ2-6|TRBV2|once|TRBD2
TGTGCCAGCAGTGGGACTAGCGGGGGCCTCTCTGGGGCCAACGTCCTGACTTTC
CASSGTSGGLSGANVLTF
>TRBJ1-1|TRBV14|NA|NA
TGTGCCAGCAGCCAAGAGACGGCAGGCACTGAAGCTTTCTTT
CASSQETAGTEAFF
>TRBJ1-3|TRBV6-5|NA|NA
TGTGCCAGCAGTTACGACGGGGGGGTGGACACCATATATTTT
CASSYDGGVDTIYF
>TRBJ2-5|TRBV7-8|NA|TRBD2
TGTGCCAGCAGCTTACTAGCGGGGGGGCCCCAAGAGACCCAGTACTTC
CASSLLAGGPQETQYF
>TRBJ1-3|TRBV7-2|once|NA
TGTGCCAGCAGCACGGACTACTCTGGAAACACCATATATTTT
CASSTDYSGNTIYF
>TRBJ2-6|TRBV18|NA|NA
TGTGCCAGCTCACCTCAGGACTCTGGGGCCAACGTCCTGACTTTC
CASSPQDSGANVLTF
>TRBJ2-1|TRBV7-3|NA|TRBD2
TGTGCCAGCAGCCCCGGACTAGCGGGGGGCGGGTCCTACAATGAGCAGTTCTTC
CASSPGLAGGGSYNEQFF
>TRBJ1-2|TRBV2|NA|TRBD1
TGTGCCAGCAGCGGACAGGGTACGGACTATGGCTACACCTTC
CASSGQGTDYGYTF
>TRBJ1-3|TRBV19|NA|TRBD1
TGTGCCAGTAGTGTGGGACAGGGGGCCGACACCATATATTTT
CASSVGQGADTIYF
>TRBJ2-7|TRBV5-6|NA|TRBD1
TGTGCCAGCTTCGAGGGGGCCACGCGTGACGAGCAGTACTTC
CASFEGATRDEQYF
>TRBJ2-7|TRBV7-6|NA|NA
TGTGCCAGCAGCTCTTCTTTAGGGGGCGAGCAGTACTTC
CASSSSLGGEQYF
>TRBJ1-2|TRBV5-1|NA|TRBD1
TGCGCCAGCAGGAGAGGACAGGGGTCTGGCTACACCTTC
CASRRGQGSGYTF
>TRBJ1-1|TRBV28|NA|TRBD1
TGTGCCAGCAGCTCGTCTCAGGGGGTGAACACTGAAGCTTTCTTT
CASSSSQGVNTEAFF
>TRBJ1-2|TRBV5-1|few|TRBD1
TGCGCCAGCAGCCCAGGACAGGGAATTAACTATGGCTACACCTTC
CASSPGQGINYGYTF
>TRBJ2-3|TRBV7-2|NA|TRBD2
TGTGCCAGCAGCTTAACGCGGGGGGGCCGCACAGATACGCAGTATTTT
CASSLTRGGRTDTQYF
>TRBJ1-1|TRBV30|NA|TRBD1
TGTGCCTGGAGTCTTAGACAGGGGGGCACTGAAGCTTTCTTT
CAWSLRQGGTEAFF
>TRBJ1-4|TRBV28|NA|NA
TGTGCCAGCAGCCCTATTGAGGGGGGAGGGAGTGAAAAACTGTTTTTT
CASSPIEGGGSEKLFF
>TRBJ2-7|TRBV7-9|NA|NA
TGTGCCAGCAGAGGGACGGGGGCCTACGAGCAGTACTTC
CASRGTGAYEQYF
>TRBJ1-5|TRBV2|few|TRBD1
TGTGCCAGCAGCTACAACAGGGGTAATCAGCCCCAGCATTTT
CASSYNRGNQPQHF
>TRBJ1-1|TRBV7-3|NA|TRBD1
TGTGCCAGCAGTGTACAGGGGGACACTGAAGCTTTCTTT
CASSVQGDTEAFF
>TRBJ2-1|TRBV6-1|NA|TRBD2
TGTGCCAGCAGTGAAAGGGGTAGCGGGGGATTCTACAATGAGCAGTTCTTC
CASSERGSGGFYNEQFF
>TRBJ1-2|TRBV14|few|TRBD1
TGTGCCAGCAGCCGGGACAGAGATTATGGCTACACCTTC
CASSRDRDYGYTF
>TRBJ2-3|TRBV28|NA|TRBD2
TGTGCCAGTAGCGGGGGGTGGACAGATACGCAGTATTTT
CASSGGWTDTQYF
>TRBJ1-2|TRBV9|NA|NA
TGTGCCAGCACCGCGGGGGAGGCGAGTGGCTACACCTTC
CASTAGEASGYTF
>TRBJ1-1|TRBV18|few|TRBD1
TGTGCCAGCTCAACGGGGACAGCGGAAGCTTTCTTT
CASSTGTAEAFF
>TRBJ2-1|TRBV4-3|NA|NA
TGCGCCAGCAGCCAAGATTTAGCAGGACTAGGGGGGGACAATGAGCAGTTCTTC
CASSQDLAGLGGDNEQFF
>TRBJ1-1|TRBV5-1|NA|TRBD1
TGCGCCAGCAGCTTGGGTGGACAGGGGGCTGAAGCTTTCTTT
CASSLGGQGAEAFF
>TRBJ1-5|TRBV10-3|NA|NA
TGTGCCATCAGTGAGTCCCAGGGTGATCAGCCCCAGCATTTT
CAISESQGDQPQHF
>TRBJ1-5|TRBV21-1|NA|NA
TGTGCCAGCAGCGACACCGCGGGGGTTAATCAGCCCCAGCATTTT
CASSDTAGVNQPQHF
>TRBJ2-7|TRBV29-1|NA|NA
TGCAGCGCTAAGACTGACGTCTACGAGCAGTACTTC
CSAKTDVYEQYF
>TRBJ2-5|TRBV19|once|TRBD2
TGTGCCAGTAGTATAGACGGGGGGGCCGTCGAGACCCAGTACTTC
CASSIDGGAVETQYF
>TRBJ2-7|TRBV12-3/TRBV12-4|few|TRBD1
TGTGCCAGCCGCGGCCCGAACAGGGGCGAGCAGTACTTC
CASRGPNRGEQYF
>TRBJ2-1|TRBV14|NA|NA
TGTGCCAGCAGCCAAGTGGCCCACAGTGCCCCCAATGAGCAGTTCTTC
CASSQVAHSAPNEQFF